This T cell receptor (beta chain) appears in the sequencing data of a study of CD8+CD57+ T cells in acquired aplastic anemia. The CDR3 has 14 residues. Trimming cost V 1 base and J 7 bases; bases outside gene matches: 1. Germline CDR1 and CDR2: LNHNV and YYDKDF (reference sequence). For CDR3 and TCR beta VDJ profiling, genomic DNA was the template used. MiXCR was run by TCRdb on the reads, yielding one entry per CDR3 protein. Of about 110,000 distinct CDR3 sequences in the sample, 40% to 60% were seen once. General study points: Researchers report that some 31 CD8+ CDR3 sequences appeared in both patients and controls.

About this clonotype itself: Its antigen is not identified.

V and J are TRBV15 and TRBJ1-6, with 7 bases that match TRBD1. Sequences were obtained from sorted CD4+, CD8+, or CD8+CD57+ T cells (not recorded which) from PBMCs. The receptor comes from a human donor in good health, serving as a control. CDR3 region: CATSRGDSNSPLHF. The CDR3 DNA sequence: TGTGCCACCAGCAGAGGGGACAGCAATTCACCCCTCCACTTT.